The clone carrying this TCR beta chain appeared once. No antigen is known for it. This specimen comes from a study of T cells in Graves' hyperthyroidism and ophthalmopathy. The TCR beta CDR3 regions underwent amplification using RNA transcripts as the source. An initial round of RT-PCR targeting the TCR CDR3 relied on the HTBI primer set. MiXCR, applied by TCRdb to the multiplex PCR reads, yields one record per CDR3 protein. The sample shows approximately 560,000 distinct CDR3 sequences, about 15% of them seen only once. A lack of ophthalmopathy progression within 18 months defined stable Graves' hyperthyroidism. Findings of the study overall: Before onset, by a median of around six months, the model predicted ophthalmopathy.

Germline assignment: CDR1 SEHNR and CDR2 FQNEAQ (reference sequence). The CDR3 runs to 15 residues. Trimming removed 7 bases from V and 7 bases from J; junction bases left unmatched: 12. Material for sequencing was blood. This receptor was taken from a woman aged 30 to 39 with Graves' hyperthyroidism. The rearrangement uses TRBV7-9 and TRBJ2-7, with 11 bases lining up with TRBD2. CDR3 sequence: CASNSQASGRFEQYF. CDR3 in DNA: TGTGCCAGCAACTCCCAGGCTAGCGGGAGGTTTGAGCAGTACTTC.